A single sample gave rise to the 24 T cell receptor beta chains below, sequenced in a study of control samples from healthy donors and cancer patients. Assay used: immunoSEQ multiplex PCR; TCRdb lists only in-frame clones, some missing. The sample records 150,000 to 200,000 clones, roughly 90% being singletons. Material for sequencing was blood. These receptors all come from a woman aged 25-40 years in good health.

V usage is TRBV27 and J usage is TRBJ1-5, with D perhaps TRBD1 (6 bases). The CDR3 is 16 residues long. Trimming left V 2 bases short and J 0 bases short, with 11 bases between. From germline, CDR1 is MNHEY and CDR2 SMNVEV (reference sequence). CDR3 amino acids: CASSLVGGYSNQPQHF. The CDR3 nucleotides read TGTGCCAGCAGTTTAGTCGGGGGCTATAGCAATCAGCCCCAGCATTTT.

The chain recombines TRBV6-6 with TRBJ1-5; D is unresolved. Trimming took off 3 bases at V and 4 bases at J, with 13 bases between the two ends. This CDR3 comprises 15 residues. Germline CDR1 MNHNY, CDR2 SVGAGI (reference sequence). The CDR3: CASSYSIGSNQPQHF. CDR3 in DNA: TGTGCCAGCAGTTATTCGATCGGCTCAAATCAGCCCCAGCATTTT.

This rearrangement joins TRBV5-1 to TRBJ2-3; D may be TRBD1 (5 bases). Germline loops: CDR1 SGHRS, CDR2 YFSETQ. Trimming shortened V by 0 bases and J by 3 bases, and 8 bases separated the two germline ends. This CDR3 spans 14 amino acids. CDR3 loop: CASSLGGLTDTQYF. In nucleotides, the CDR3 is TGCGCCAGCAGCTTGGGGGGCCTAACAGATACGCAGTATTTT.

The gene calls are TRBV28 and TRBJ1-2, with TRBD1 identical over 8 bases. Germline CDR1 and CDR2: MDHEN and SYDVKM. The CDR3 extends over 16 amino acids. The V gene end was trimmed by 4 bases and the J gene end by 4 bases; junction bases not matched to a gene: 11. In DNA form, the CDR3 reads TGTGCCAGCAGTTCTAAGCTGGACAGGGTAACCTATGGCTACACCTTC. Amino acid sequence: CASSSKLDRVTYGYTF.

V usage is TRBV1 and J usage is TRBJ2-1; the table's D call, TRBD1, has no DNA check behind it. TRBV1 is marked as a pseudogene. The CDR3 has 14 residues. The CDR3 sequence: CTSRRTTLYNEQFF. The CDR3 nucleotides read TGCACCAGCAGGAGAACGACACTTTACAATGAGCAGTTCTTC.

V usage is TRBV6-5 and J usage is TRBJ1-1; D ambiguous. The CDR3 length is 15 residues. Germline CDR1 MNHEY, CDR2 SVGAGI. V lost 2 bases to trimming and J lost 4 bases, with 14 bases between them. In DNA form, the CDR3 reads TGTGCCAGCAGTTACGAGGTGGTAATGGGCACTGAAGCTTTCTTT. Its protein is CASSYEVVMGTEAFF.

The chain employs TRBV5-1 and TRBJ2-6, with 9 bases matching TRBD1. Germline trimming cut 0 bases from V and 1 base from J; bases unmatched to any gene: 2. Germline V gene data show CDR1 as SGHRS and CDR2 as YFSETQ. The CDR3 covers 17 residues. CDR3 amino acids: CASSLGDRVSGANVLTF. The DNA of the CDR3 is TGCGCCAGCAGCTTGGGGGACAGGGTTTCTGGGGCCAACGTCCTGACTTTC.

Here the CDR3 reads CASPPRVGTDTQYF. DNA of the CDR3: TGTGCCAGCCCCCCCCGTGTGGGAACAGATACGCAGTATTTT. The rearrangement joins TRBV21-1 to TRBJ2-3. TRBV21-1 is recorded as a pseudogene. CDR3 length: 14 amino acids.

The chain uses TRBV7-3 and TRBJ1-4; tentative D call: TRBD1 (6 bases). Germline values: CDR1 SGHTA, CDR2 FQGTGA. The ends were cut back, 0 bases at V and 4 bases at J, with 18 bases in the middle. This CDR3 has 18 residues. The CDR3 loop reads CASSLTSQGWGFNEKLFF. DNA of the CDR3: TGTGCCAGCAGCTTAACGAGTCAGGGGTGGGGGTTTAATGAAAAACTGTTTTTT.

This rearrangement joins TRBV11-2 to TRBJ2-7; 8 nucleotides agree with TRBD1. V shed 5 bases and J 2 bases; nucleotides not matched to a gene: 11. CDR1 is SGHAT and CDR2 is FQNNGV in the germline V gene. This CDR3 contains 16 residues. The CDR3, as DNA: TGTGCCAGCAGCCGAGACCCTAAGACAGGGGCCTACGAGCAGTACTTC. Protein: CASSRDPKTGAYEQYF.

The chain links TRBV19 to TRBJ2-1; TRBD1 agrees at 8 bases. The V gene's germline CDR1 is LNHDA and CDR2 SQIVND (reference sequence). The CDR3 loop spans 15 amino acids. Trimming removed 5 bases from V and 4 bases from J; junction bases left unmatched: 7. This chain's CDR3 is CASSDRQGWYNEQFF. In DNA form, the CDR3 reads TGTGCCAGTAGTGATCGACAGGGGTGGTACAATGAGCAGTTCTTC.

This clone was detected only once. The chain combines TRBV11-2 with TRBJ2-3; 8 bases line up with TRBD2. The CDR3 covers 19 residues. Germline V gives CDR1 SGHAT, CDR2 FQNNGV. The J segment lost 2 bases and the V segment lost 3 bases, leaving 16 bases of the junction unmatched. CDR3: CASSFEVEVAGSFTDTQYF. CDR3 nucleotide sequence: TGTGCCAGCAGCTTTGAGGTCGAGGTAGCGGGATCCTTCACAGATACGCAGTATTTT. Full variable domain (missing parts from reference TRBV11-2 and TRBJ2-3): EAGVAQSPRYKIIEKRQSVAFWCNPISGHATLYWYQQILGQGPKLLIQFQNNGVVDDSQLPKDRFSAERLKGVDSTLKIQPAKLEDSAVYLCASSFEVEVAGSFTDTQYFGPGTRLTVL.

CDR3 DNA sequence: TGTGCCAGCAGCGTATGGGGCGGGATGGCCAAAAACATTCAGTACTTC. This codes for CASSVWGGMAKNIQYF. The chain joins TRBV9 to TRBJ2-4; possible D gene TRBD2, 6 bases. The CDR3 has 16 amino acids. V gave up 1 base and J gave up 1 base, with 12 bases separating them. Looked up from germline, CDR1 is SGDLS and CDR2 is YYNGEE.

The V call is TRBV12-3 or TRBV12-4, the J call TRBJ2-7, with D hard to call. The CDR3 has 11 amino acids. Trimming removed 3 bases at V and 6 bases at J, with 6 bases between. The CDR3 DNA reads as TGTGCCAGCAGTTTGCGCTTCGAGCAGTACTTC. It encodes CASSLRFEQYF.

CDR3 bases: TGTGCCATCAGGCGAGACGTTGGGTCTAACTCTGAAGCTTTCTTT. It encodes CAIRRDVGSNSEAFF. V gene TRBV10-3 combines with J gene TRBJ1-1; D unclear. Germline CDR1 reads ENHRY; CDR2 reads SYGVKD. The ends were cut back, 6 bases at V and 6 bases at J, with 20 bases in the middle. The CDR3 runs 15 residues.

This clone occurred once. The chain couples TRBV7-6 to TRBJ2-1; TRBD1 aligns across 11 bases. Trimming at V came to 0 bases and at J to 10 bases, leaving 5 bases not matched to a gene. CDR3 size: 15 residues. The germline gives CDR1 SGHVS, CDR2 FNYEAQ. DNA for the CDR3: TGTGCCAGCAGCTTAGCCGGACAGGGGGCCAACGAGCAGTTCTTC. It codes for CASSLAGQGANEQFF.

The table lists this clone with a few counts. The CDR3 region is CASSWDNSYNEQFF. The CDR3 DNA reads as TGTGCCAGCAGTTGGGACAACTCCTACAATGAGCAGTTCTTC. The rearrangement uses TRBV6-2 or TRBV6-3 and TRBJ2-1; the D gene is possibly TRBD1 (6 bases). The CDR3 is 14 amino acids. Germline V gives CDR1 MNHEY, CDR2 SVGEGT. The ends were cut back, 4 bases at V and 0 bases at J, with 7 bases in the middle.

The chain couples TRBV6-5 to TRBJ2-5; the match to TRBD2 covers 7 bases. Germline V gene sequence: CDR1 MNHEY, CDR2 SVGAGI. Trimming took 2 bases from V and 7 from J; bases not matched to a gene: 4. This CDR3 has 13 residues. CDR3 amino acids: CASSYSGLGTQYF. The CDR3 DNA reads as TGTGCCAGCAGTTACAGTGGACTAGGGACCCAGTACTTC.

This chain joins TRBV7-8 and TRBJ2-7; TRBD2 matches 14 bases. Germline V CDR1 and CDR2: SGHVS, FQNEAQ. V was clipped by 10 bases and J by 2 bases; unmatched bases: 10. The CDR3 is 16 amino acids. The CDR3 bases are TGTGCCACCACCGGGACTAGCGGGAGAGTTCCCTACGAGCAGTACTTC. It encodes CATTGTSGRVPYEQYF.

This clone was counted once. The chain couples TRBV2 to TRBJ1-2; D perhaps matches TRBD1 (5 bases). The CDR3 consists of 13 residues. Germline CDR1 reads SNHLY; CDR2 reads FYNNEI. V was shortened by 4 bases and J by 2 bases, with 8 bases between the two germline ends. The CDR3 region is CASSGDSNYGYTF. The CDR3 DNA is TGTGCCAGCAGTGGAGACAGCAACTATGGCTACACCTTC.

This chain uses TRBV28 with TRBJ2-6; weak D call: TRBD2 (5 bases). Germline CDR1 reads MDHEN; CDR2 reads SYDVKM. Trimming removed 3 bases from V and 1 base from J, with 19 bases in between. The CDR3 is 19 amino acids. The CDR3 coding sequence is TGTGCCAGCAGTTTCCCGTTATCATCAGGAGGATCTGGGGCCAACGTCCTGACTTTC. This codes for CASSFPLSSGGSGANVLTF.

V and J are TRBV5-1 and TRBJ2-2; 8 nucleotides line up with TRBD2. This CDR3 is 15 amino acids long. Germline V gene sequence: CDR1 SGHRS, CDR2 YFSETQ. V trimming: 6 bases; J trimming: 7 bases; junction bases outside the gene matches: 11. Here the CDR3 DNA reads TGCGCCAGCATCTCAGGCGGGAGGTCTGGCGGGGAGCTGTTTTTT. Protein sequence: CASISGGRSGGELFF.

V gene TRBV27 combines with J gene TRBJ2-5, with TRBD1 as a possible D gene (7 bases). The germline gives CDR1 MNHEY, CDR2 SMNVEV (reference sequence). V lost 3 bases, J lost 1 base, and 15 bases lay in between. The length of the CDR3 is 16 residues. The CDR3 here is CASSLRGAGGQETQYF. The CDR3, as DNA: TGTGCCAGCAGTTTGAGGGGGGCAGGGGGCCAAGAGACCCAGTACTTC.

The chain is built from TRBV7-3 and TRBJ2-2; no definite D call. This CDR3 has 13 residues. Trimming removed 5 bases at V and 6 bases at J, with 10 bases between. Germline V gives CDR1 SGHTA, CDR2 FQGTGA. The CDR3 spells CASSVGLPGELFF. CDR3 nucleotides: TGTGCCAGCAGCGTCGGGCTACCCGGGGAGCTGTTTTTT.